The sequence of this TCR beta chain was determined in a study of blood T cell repertoires in COVID-19. Study background: Both acute and convalescent COVID-19 samples were obtained from the United States, Italy and Spain. Sample material is recorded as cDNA or gDNA derived from T cells, B-cell-depleted T cells, or PBMCs.

Original processing methods: By means of reference gene primer amplification, nucleated cell counts were estimated. Repertoires were generated with immunoSEQ multiplex PCR, while TCRdb's copy carries only in-frame clones and drops some. For V, J and clone size, that table is used; D and trimming come from the DNA. The repertoire holds 200,000 to 300,000 clones, with roughly 81% as singletons. This CDR3 region has 16 residues. Germline V lookup: CDR1 MNHNS, CDR2 SASEGT. Germline trimming cut 1 base from V and 2 bases from J; bases unmatched to any gene: 5. This sequence joins TRBV6-1 and TRBJ2-7; 10 bases map to TRBD1. This receptor was identified in a man aged 45-65 years with acute or convalescent COVID-19. Source material: peripheral blood. The CDR3 nucleotides are TGTGCCAGCAGTGAAGTGGGGGGACAGGGGCCCTACGAGCAGTACTTC. Its translation is CASSEVGGQGPYEQYF.